These T cell receptor beta chains were read from a single sample in a study of radiotherapy plus CTLA-4 blockade in lung cancer. The table came from immunoSEQ multiplex PCR; TCRdb's copy has only in-frame clones and leaves some out. The sample has about 86,000 clones; over 80% are singletons. The source was peripheral blood, collected from a patient treated with radiotherapy plus ipilimumab. These receptors all stem from a human donor with non-small cell lung cancer who had stable disease on radiotherapy plus ipilimumab. The CDR3 runs from the conserved cysteine through the conserved F or W. The order of the fields is CDR3 DNA, CDR3 protein, clone size, V gene, D gene, J gene. The D gene is left open where the match is weak. Clone size, where shown, is once, few, many, or a class for clones that have expanded.

TGTGCCTGGATACCCGGGACTACTAATGAAAAACTGTTTTTT	CAWIPGTTNEKLFF	.	TRBV30	.	TRBJ1-4
TGCGCCAGCAGCCTGGAAGGGGGGGAGACCCAGTACTTC	CASSLEGGETQYF	few	TRBV5-1	.	TRBJ2-5
TGTGCCAGCAGTGAGACAGGGCGGGGAACTGAAGCTTTCTTT	CASSETGRGTEAFF	.	TRBV2	TRBD1	TRBJ1-1
TGTGCCAGCAGCTCACAGGGAGTGGGTCCCCAAGAGACCCAGTACTTC	CASSSQGVGPQETQYF	.	TRBV9	.	TRBJ2-5
TGTGCCAGCAGCCTTCAAGACAGGGGAGACAATGAGCAGTTCTTC	CASSLQDRGDNEQFF	.	TRBV28	TRBD1	TRBJ2-1
TGTGCCAGCAGCTCCCGGCGGACAGGACGCCTGAACACTGAAGCTTTCTTT	CASSSRRTGRLNTEAFF	few	TRBV7-9	TRBD1	TRBJ1-1
TGTGCCAGCAGTGAATTGAGGGGGAATTCACCCCTCCACTTT	CASSELRGNSPLHF	few	TRBV2	.	TRBJ1-6
TGTGCCAGCACCTCGCCCGGGACAGCAGGCTACGAGCAGTACTTC	CASTSPGTAGYEQYF	.	TRBV28	TRBD1	TRBJ2-7
TGTGCCAGCAGACCCGGACAGGGGAGAAATACGCAGTATTTT	CASRPGQGRNTQYF	.	TRBV6-1	TRBD1	TRBJ2-3
TGTGCCAGTAGTATTAGGGGGCCCGGCACTGAAGCTTTCTTT	CASSIRGPGTEAFF	.	TRBV19	TRBD1	TRBJ1-1
TGTGCCAGCTCACCGGGACAGGGGCCATCGGAGACCCAGTACTTC	CASSPGQGPSETQYF	.	TRBV18	TRBD1	TRBJ2-5
TGCGCCAGCAGCCTAGGACAGGGAGGTGGGGAGACCCAGTACTTC	CASSLGQGGGETQYF	.	TRBV5-1	TRBD1	TRBJ2-5
TGTGCCAGCAGCTTAGGTCAGCGGGGGGCTTCCGAGCAGTACTTC	CASSLGQRGASEQYF	.	TRBV7-6	TRBD2	TRBJ2-7
TGCGCCAGCAGCTTGAGGGGAGCGGACACAGATACGCAGTATTTT	CASSLRGADTDTQYF	.	TRBV5-1	.	TRBJ2-3
TGTGCCAGCAGCCTACAGGACGGCACTGAAGCTTTCTTT	CASSLQDGTEAFF	.	TRBV9	.	TRBJ1-1
TGTGCCAGCAGCCAAGATCCCTACTATGGCTACACCTTC	CASSQDPYYGYTF	.	TRBV14	.	TRBJ1-2
TGTGCCTGGAGTGTACTCAGGACAGGGGGCTATGGCTACACCTTC	CAWSVLRTGGYGYTF	.	TRBV30	TRBD1	TRBJ1-2
TGTGCCAGCAGCTCCTTGGGGCTAGCGGGAGGGCCTAGAACCGGGGAGCTGTTTTTT	CASSSLGLAGGPRTGELFF	.	TRBV5-6	TRBD2	TRBJ2-2
TGTGCCTGGAAGGGCAGGGGGAAGAACTTTTGGATAAGTGAGCAGTTCTTC	CAWKGRGKNFWISEQFF	.	TRBV30	TRBD1	TRBJ2-1
TGTGCCAGCAGCGCCGGGGTAGCGGGGAGGGGAGAGACCCAGTACTTC	CASSAGVAGRGETQYF	.	TRBV9	TRBD2	TRBJ2-5
TGTGCCAGTAGTATAGGACAGAGCTACGAGCAGTACTTC	CASSIGQSYEQYF	.	TRBV19	.	TRBJ2-7
TGTGCCACCAGCCGGCGGGGGGGCGCAACCGAAAAACTGTTTTTT	CATSRRGGATEKLFF	.	TRBV15	.	TRBJ1-4
TGTGCCAGCAGTATTGGACTAGCGGGGAACGAGCAGTACTTC	CASSIGLAGNEQYF	.	TRBV28	TRBD2	TRBJ2-7
TGTGCCAGCAGCTTATTAGCGGATACCTACAATGAGCAGTTCTTC	CASSLLADTYNEQFF	.	TRBV5-4	.	TRBJ2-1
TGCGCCAGCAGCCACGGGGGCAGGTACAATGAGCAGTTCTTC	CASSHGGRYNEQFF	.	TRBV4-1	.	TRBJ2-1
TGTGCCAGCAGCTTAGCGACAGGGGGCCCAAATGAGCAGTTCTTC	CASSLATGGPNEQFF	.	TRBV7-9	TRBD1	TRBJ2-1
TGTGCCAGCAGTGAAGAGAGCGGGGGGGCCTACGAGCAGTACTTC	CASSEESGGAYEQYF	.	TRBV6-1	TRBD2	TRBJ2-7
TGCGCCAGCAGTGGAGGGGGTGGGTACACCTTC	CASSGGGGYTF	once	TRBV10-2	.	TRBJ1-2
TGTGCCAGCAGCACACACGGACTGCAGAAAAATGAGCAGTTCTTC	CASSTHGLQKNEQFF	once	TRBV2	.	TRBJ2-1
TGTGCCAGCAGGTCAGGGGGAACGGTCTACGAGCAGTACTTC	CASRSGGTVYEQYF	.	TRBV28	TRBD1	TRBJ2-7
TGTGCCAGCAGCCAAACAGGGAACTCTGGAAACACCATATATTTT	CASSQTGNSGNTIYF	many	TRBV7-9	.	TRBJ1-3
TGTGCCAGCTTTGGGGCGGGGCAATATGGCTACACCTTC	CASFGAGQYGYTF	.	TRBV28	.	TRBJ1-2
TGTGCCAGTAGAATGACTAGCGGGAGAGGTTCCAATGAGCAGTTCTTC	CASRMTSGRGSNEQFF	.	TRBV19	TRBD2	TRBJ2-1
TGTGCCAGCAGCCCCGGGACAGGGGGCACCGGGGAGCTGTTTTTT	CASSPGTGGTGELFF	.	TRBV5-4	TRBD1	TRBJ2-2
TGTGCCAGCAGGAGGGACAGGGTATTAAATGAGCAGTTCTTC	CASRRDRVLNEQFF	.	TRBV6-5	TRBD1	TRBJ2-1
TGCAGTGCTAGGAGAGGTGAGCAGTTCTTC	CSARRGEQFF	.	TRBV20-1	.	TRBJ2-1
TGCGCCAGCAGCGCCCTAGCGGGGGGGCCCAATGAGCAGTTCTTC	CASSALAGGPNEQFF	.	TRBV4-1	TRBD2	TRBJ2-1
TGTGCCAGCAGTGAAGCGGGGGGGCACCAGCCCCAGCATTTT	CASSEAGGHQPQHF	few	TRBV6-1	.	TRBJ1-5
TGTGCCAGCAGCGTACCGGAGAACACCGGGGAGCTGTTTTTT	CASSVPENTGELFF	.	TRBV9	.	TRBJ2-2
TGTGCCAGTAAGGTCACCGGGACTAGCGAGGTCTACAATGAGCAGTTCTTC	CASKVTGTSEVYNEQFF	.	TRBV19	TRBD2	TRBJ2-1
TGTGCCTGGAGTGTAGGGGTTAACTATGGCTACACCTTC	CAWSVGVNYGYTF	.	TRBV30	.	TRBJ1-2
TGTGCCAGCAGCGTAGGATCAGGGGGAGGCACTGAAGCTTTCTTT	CASSVGSGGGTEAFF	.	TRBV9	TRBD1	TRBJ1-1
TGTGCCAGCAGCTTAAACCGGGCCATGAACACTGAAGCTTTCTTT	CASSLNRAMNTEAFF	few	TRBV7-2	.	TRBJ1-1
TGTGCCACCGCATCCCGGTGGCCCGATCGAGAAAGCTCCTACGAGCAGTACTTC	CATASRWPDRESSYEQYF	once	TRBV27	.	TRBJ2-7
TGTGCCTGGAGTGTTGACAGGGGGGACCAGCCCCAGCATTTT	CAWSVDRGDQPQHF	.	TRBV30	TRBD1	TRBJ1-5
TGCGCCAGCAGCTTGGAGGCAGGACCTAACTATGGCTACACCTTC	CASSLEAGPNYGYTF	.	TRBV5-1	.	TRBJ1-2
TGTGCCAGCACTGAGACAGTGTATGGCTACACCTTC	CASTETVYGYTF	.	TRBV6-1	.	TRBJ1-2
TGTGCCAGCTCACCAGGGCAGCAAGAGACCCAGTACTTC	CASSPGQQETQYF	.	TRBV18	.	TRBJ2-5
TGTGCCAGCAGCTCGCTTCTGATAAACAATGAGCAGTTCTTC	CASSSLLINNEQFF	.	TRBV7-8	.	TRBJ2-1
TGTGCCAGCAGCTTGGCAGGGGGGGCTAATGAAAAACTGTTTTTT	CASSLAGGANEKLFF	.	TRBV7-2	TRBD1	TRBJ1-4
TGTGCCAGCAGCTTAGGGCTAGCGGATACGCAGTATTTT	CASSLGLADTQYF	.	TRBV11-2	.	TRBJ2-3
TGCGCCAGCAGCTACCCCGACAGGGACGCCTACGAGCAGTACTTC	CASSYPDRDAYEQYF	once	TRBV5-1	TRBD1	TRBJ2-7
TGTGCCTGGAGTCGATCTCGGACAGGAGTATCCTACGAGCAGTACTTC	CAWSRSRTGVSYEQYF	.	TRBV30	TRBD1	TRBJ2-7
TGTGCCAGCAGCTTCTCGGACAGAGGAGTAGAGACCCAGTACTTC	CASSFSDRGVETQYF	once	TRBV9	.	TRBJ2-5
TGTGCCAGCAGTGGCCCCGGAGGAACAGATACGCAGTATTTT	CASSGPGGTDTQYF	.	TRBV6-5	.	TRBJ2-3